The next 16 T cell receptor beta chains were all read from a single sample in a study of Ad26.COV2.S vaccination and SARS-CoV-2 variants. Treatment described: some 20 received Ad26.COV2.S at low or high dose, single or two shots; about 5 received placebo; per-sample allocation not given. Sampling happened 63 days after the first vaccine or placebo injection. TCRdb's table, derived via immunoSEQ multiplex PCR, lists solely in-frame clones and lacks some. The sample includes more than 300,000 clones, about 86% of them seen just once. This specimen was peripheral blood, taken in a trial of Ad26.COV2.S vaccine versus placebo. Every receptor here comes from a person aged 18-60 years who received the Ad26.COV2.S COVID-19 vaccine or a placebo.

J is TRBJ2-7 and V is TRBV4-2; 8 bases match TRBD1. The CDR3 loop spans 17 amino acids. CDR1 is LGHNA and CDR2 is YNFKEQ in the germline V gene. The V gene end was trimmed by 2 bases and the J gene end by 0 bases; junction bases not matched to a gene: 9. DNA of the CDR3: TGTGCCAGCAGCCAAAGGGCGGGGACAGGATACTCCTACGAGCAGTACTTC. As protein: CASSQRAGTGYSYEQYF.

As concerns this clone: Other DNA sequences within the sample encode an identical CDR3. The J gene is TRBJ2-3, the V gene TRBV18, with unresolved D. The CDR3 is 14 residues long. Per the germline V gene, CDR1 is KGHSH and CDR2 is LQKENI. V lost 3 bases, J lost 2 bases, and 9 bases lay in between. CDR3 in DNA: TGTGCCAGCTCACCTCCGACATCCACAGATACGCAGTATTTT. This gives the protein CASSPPTSTDTQYF. The complete variable domain, with remaining parts taken from reference TRBV18 and TRBJ2-3, reads NAGVMQNPRHLVRRRGQEARLRCSPMKGHSHVYWYRQLPEEGLKFMVYLQKENIIDESGMPKERFSAEFPKEGPSILRIQQVVRGDSAAYFCASSPPTSTDTQYFGPGTRLTVL.

Regarding this clone: This sample also contains other DNA sequences that code for the same CDR3. The chain couples TRBV5-6 to TRBJ1-2; the D is unclear. Trimming stripped 3 bases from V and 2 bases from J, with 8 bases between. The CDR3 length is 13 residues. Germline V gene lookup returns CDR1 SGHDT and CDR2 YYEEEE. CDR3 protein: CASSSDGNYGYTF. CDR3 DNA: TGTGCCAGCAGCTCCGACGGGAACTATGGCTACACCTTC.

The rearrangement links TRBV6-5 to TRBJ1-2; a possible D gene is TRBD1 (6 bases). V lost 7 bases to trimming and J lost 4 bases, with 19 bases between them. CDR3 size: 15 residues. The germline CDR1 and CDR2 sequences are MNHEY and SVGAGI. CDR3 coding DNA: TGTGCCAGCAAGGAGGACAGACTTTCCGGCTATGGCTACACCTTC. This translates into CASKEDRLSGYGYTF.

The chain uses TRBV19 and TRBJ1-5; TRBD1 aligns across 9 bases. CDR3 length equals 16 residues. CDR1 and CDR2 from the germline V gene are LNHDA and SQIVND (reference sequence). V gave up 3 bases and J gave up 2 bases; unmatched junction bases: 5. The chain's CDR3 is CASSMGTGRGNQPQHF. The DNA for the CDR3 is TGTGCCAGTAGTATGGGGACAGGGAGAGGCAATCAGCCCCAGCATTTT.

This clone came up a few times. The chain couples TRBV14 to TRBJ1-2, with D hard to call. The CDR3 runs to 13 residues. The V end lost 0 bases, the J end lost 7 bases, and 9 bases lay between the germline ends. Germline CDR1 and CDR2: SGHDN and FVKESK. CDR3 sequence reads: CASSQDLGFGYTF. CDR3 nucleotides: TGTGCCAGCAGCCAAGATCTCGGGTTTGGCTACACCTTC.

This rearrangement joins TRBV5-4 to TRBJ1-4, with D uncertain. Germline V CDR1 and CDR2: SGHNT, YYREEE (reference sequence). The CDR3 has 14 amino acids. Trimming shortened V by 1 base and J by 4 bases, and 8 bases separated the two germline ends. The CDR3 region is CASSLRINNEKLFF. CDR3 in DNA: TGTGCCAGCAGCTTGCGAATTAATAATGAAAAACTGTTTTTT.

Note on this clone: This sample also contains other DNA sequences that code for the same CDR3. J is TRBJ1-2 and V is TRBV6-5; D not certain. Germline V gene lookup returns CDR1 MNHEY and CDR2 SVGAGI. CDR3 length: 13 amino acids. V was cut by 3 bases and J by 0 bases, with 5 bases left in between. DNA for the CDR3: TGTGCCAGCAGTTATGGGGCTAACTATGGCTACACCTTC. It yields the protein CASSYGANYGYTF.

The table lists this clone with a few counts. V is TRBV6-2 or TRBV6-3 and J is TRBJ2-7; D assignment may be TRBD1 or TRBD2 (5 bases each). The V end was cut by 0 bases, the J end by 2 bases, with 11 bases between. CDR3 size: 15 residues. Germline V gene lookup returns CDR1 MNHEY and CDR2 SVGEGT. The CDR3 region is CASSYSTGTTYEQYF. The CDR3 DNA reads TGTGCCAGCAGTTACTCCACCGGGACGACCTACGAGCAGTACTTC.

The J gene is TRBJ2-1, the V gene TRBV7-2, with 10 positions matching TRBD2. J was trimmed by 4 bases and V by 3 bases; bases with no gene match: 3. The CDR3 is 15 residues long. Per germline, CDR1 SGHTA and CDR2 FQGNSA. CDR3 DNA sequence: TGTGCCAGCAGCTTTAGCGGGGGGCTATACAATGAGCAGTTCTTC. Encoded protein: CASSFSGGLYNEQFF.

This rearrangement joins TRBV5-1 to TRBJ2-5; TRBD1 matches at 11 bases. Germline V lookup: CDR1 SGHRS, CDR2 YFSETQ. V was pared by 3 bases and J by 5 bases, with 9 bases of the junction left unmatched. The CDR3 covers 16 residues. The CDR3, as DNA: TGCGCCAGCAGCTCAGACGGACAGGGGGCGAGTGAGACCCAGTACTTC. This translates into CASSSDGQGASETQYF.

V usage is TRBV7-8 and J usage is TRBJ1-2; 8 bases map to TRBD1. There are 15 residues in the CDR3. The trim removed 3 bases at V and 8 bases at J, leaving 11 bases unmatched. Germline CDR1 reads SGHVS; CDR2 reads FQNEAQ. This chain's CDR3 is CASSLGDRGEVGYTF. In DNA, the CDR3 is TGTGCCAGCAGCTTGGGTGACAGGGGAGAAGTGGGCTACACCTTC.

This chain connects TRBV6-2 or TRBV6-3 to TRBJ2-1; D tentatively reads TRBD1 or TRBD2 (5 bases each). The CDR3 covers 16 residues. Germline V gene sequence: CDR1 MNHEY, CDR2 SVGEGT. Trimming removed 6 bases at V and 4 bases at J, with 19 bases between. The CDR3 sequence is CASSPNWDGQYNEQFF. DNA for the CDR3: TGTGCCAGCAGCCCTAATTGGGACGGACAATACAATGAGCAGTTCTTC.

In its sample, this clone was seen once. The chain employs TRBV6-5 and TRBJ1-2; TRBD1 matches 8 bases. V lost 6 bases and J lost 4; bases outside the gene matches: 10. There are 15 residues in the CDR3. Germline-derived CDR1 and CDR2 are MNHEY and SVGAGI. The CDR3 sequence: CASSRGTGASYGYTF. CDR3 bases: TGTGCCAGCAGCCGGGGGACAGGCGCTAGCTATGGCTACACCTTC.

The gene calls are TRBV12-5 and TRBJ1-2, with a weak D call TRBD1 (6 bases). Germline assignment: CDR1 LGHNT and CDR2 FRNRAP. The CDR3 extends over 13 amino acids. V lost 5 bases and J 5 bases, leaving 12 bases between the germline ends. Here the CDR3 reads CASGLQGRYGYTF. Written as DNA, the CDR3 is TGTGCTAGTGGTCTACAGGGAAGGTATGGCTACACCTTC.

V usage is TRBV6-5 and J usage is TRBJ1-2, with D tentatively TRBD1 (5 bases). The CDR3 spans 15 residues. Per the germline V gene, CDR1 is MNHEY and CDR2 is SVGAGI. V lost 2 bases and J 4 bases, leaving 14 bases between the germline ends. CDR3 amino acids: CASSYRQGQGYGYTF. The CDR3 DNA reads as TGTGCCAGCAGTTACCGGCAGGGTCAGGGCTATGGCTACACCTTC.